The 9 T cell receptor beta chains below all came from one sample that was sequenced in a study of cytomegalovirus exposure and HLA in healthy donors. Vbeta (60) and Jbeta (13) primers were used in the PCR. This table comes from immunoSEQ multiplex PCR, and its TCRdb copy is limited to in-frame clones, with some not included. The top ten hold more than 4% of the sample, which has about 170,000 clones, about 84% seen once. Sequenced: PBMCs. Source of these receptors: a man between 18 and 29 years old in good health and CMV-seronegative.

This clone was recorded a few times. The chain carries TRBV6-6 and TRBJ2-7, with a possible D match to TRBD1 (5 bases). Germline V gives CDR1 MNHNY, CDR2 SVGAGI (reference sequence). The CDR3 loop spans 12 amino acids. Between the trimmed V and J ends, which lost 6 bases and 3 bases, there was a span of 9 bases. The CDR3 sequence is CASRATVYEQYF. For the CDR3, the DNA is TGTGCCAGCAGAGCGACAGTCTACGAGCAGTACTTC.

CDR3 region: CASQAGGGPRYEQYF. In DNA form, the CDR3 reads TGTGCCAGCCAGGCGGGGGGAGGCCCGAGGTACGAGCAGTACTTC. This chain uses TRBV28 with TRBJ2-7, with 8 positions matching TRBD2. Per the germline V gene, CDR1 is MDHEN and CDR2 is SYDVKM. The CDR3 has 15 amino acids. V lost 8 bases and J lost 4; bases outside the gene matches: 13.

This chain uses TRBV19 with TRBJ2-3; tentative D call: TRBD2 (5 bases). Germline V lookup: CDR1 LNHDA, CDR2 SQIVND (reference sequence). This CDR3 has 12 residues. V gave up 5 bases and J gave up 7 bases, with 10 bases separating them. This chain's CDR3 is CASSLDGNTQYF. CDR3 coding DNA: TGTGCCAGTAGTTTGGACGGGAATACGCAGTATTTT. The whole variable domain, filled in from reference TRBV19 and TRBJ2-3, reads DGGITQSPKYLFRKEGQNVTLSCEQNLNHDAMYWYRQDPGQGLRLIYYSQIVNDFQKGDIAEGYSVSREKKESFPLTVTSAQKNPTAFYLCASSLDGNTQYFGPGTRLTVL.

The chain combines TRBV5-1 with TRBJ1-3, with no clear D. The germline CDR1 and CDR2 sequences are SGHRS and YFSETQ. This CDR3 is built from 14 residues. V gave up 0 bases and J gave up 4 bases, with 8 bases separating them. CDR3 nucleotides: TGCGCCAGCAGCTTGGAACCCAGGGGAAACACCATATATTTT. This translates into CASSLEPRGNTIYF. The full variable domain, with the rest looked up from reference TRBV5-1 and TRBJ1-3, is KAGVTQTPRYLIKTRGQQVTLSCSPISGHRSVSWYQQTPGQGLQFLFEYFSETQRNKGNFPGRFSGRQFSNSRSEMNVSTLELGDSALYLCASSLEPRGNTIYFGEGSWLTVV.

J is TRBJ2-2 and V is TRBV6-1; 9 bases are shared with TRBD2. V dropped 11 bases and J dropped 5; count of bases not matched to a gene: 6. The CDR3 contains 13 residues. Germline loops: CDR1 MNHNS, CDR2 SASEGT. Written as DNA, the CDR3 is TGTGCCCAAGCGGGGGGCGAAACCGGGGAGCTGTTTTTT. This sequence encodes CAQAGGETGELFF.

The chain has TRBV2 and TRBJ2-7; possible D gene TRBD1, 6 bases. Germline lookup yields CDR1 SNHLY and CDR2 FYNNEI. The CDR3 totals 16 residues. The V gene lost 0 bases and the J gene lost 2 bases, with 14 bases spanning the gap. CDR3 sequence: CASSEATGTRTYEQYF. The CDR3 coding sequence is TGTGCCAGCAGTGAAGCCACCGGGACAAGAACCTACGAGCAGTACTTC.

This rearrangement joins TRBV27 to TRBJ1-1, with 9 nucleotides matching TRBD1. Germline V CDR1 and CDR2: MNHEY, SMNVEV (reference sequence). With 5 bases clipped from V and 0 bases from J, the junction kept 7 bases outside the gene matches. The CDR3 spans 16 residues. CDR3 nucleotide sequence: TGTGCCAGCAGTACCGGGACAGGGACGATGAACACTGAAGCTTTCTTT. As protein: CASSTGTGTMNTEAFF.

The chain combines TRBV18 with TRBJ2-1; possibly TRBD2 for D (5 bases). With 5 bases removed from V and 4 bases from J, the gap between germline ends came to 18 bases. Germline V gene lookup returns CDR1 KGHSH and CDR2 LQKENI. The CDR3 extends over 16 amino acids. CDR3 sequence (DNA): TGTGCCAGCTCAATTAGCCGGGGAGACTATTACAATGAGCAGTTCTTC. Translating it yields CASSISRGDYYNEQFF.

The chain recombines TRBV5-4 with TRBJ1-6, with 8 bases lining up with TRBD1. Trimming took 5 bases from V and 9 from J; bases not matched to a gene: 4. Per the germline V gene, CDR1 is SGHNT and CDR2 is YYREEE (reference sequence). The CDR3 has 13 residues. The CDR3 sequence: CASRPGGASPLHF. For the CDR3, the DNA is TGTGCCAGCAGACCAGGGGGCGCTTCACCCCTCCACTTT.